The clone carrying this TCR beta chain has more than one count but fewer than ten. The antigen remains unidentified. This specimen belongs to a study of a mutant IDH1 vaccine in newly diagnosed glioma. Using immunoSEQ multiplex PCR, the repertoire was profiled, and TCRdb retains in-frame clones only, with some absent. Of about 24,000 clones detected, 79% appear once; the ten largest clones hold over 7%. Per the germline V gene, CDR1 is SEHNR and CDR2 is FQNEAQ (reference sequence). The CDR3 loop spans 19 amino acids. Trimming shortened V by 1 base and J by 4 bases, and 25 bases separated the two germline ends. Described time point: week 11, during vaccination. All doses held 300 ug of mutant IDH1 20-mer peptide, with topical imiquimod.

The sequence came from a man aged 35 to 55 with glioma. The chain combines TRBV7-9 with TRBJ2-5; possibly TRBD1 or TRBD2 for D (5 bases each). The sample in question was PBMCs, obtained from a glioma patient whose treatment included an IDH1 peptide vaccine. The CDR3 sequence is CASSLGGEGRQGRGETQYF. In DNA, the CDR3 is TGTGCCAGCAGCTTAGGAGGGGAAGGAAGGCAGGGACGAGGAGAGACCCAGTACTTC.